These 13 T cell receptor beta chains share one sample of origin, sequenced in a study of T cells in Graves' hyperthyroidism and ophthalmopathy. Amplified regions were TCR beta CDR3 sequences from RNA transcripts. The study used the HTBI primer set for a first-round RT-PCR of the TCR CDR3. One entry per CDR3 protein results from TCRdb running MiXCR on the multiplex PCR reads. The sample lists fewer than 40,000 distinct CDR3 sequences, 45% to 55% occurring once. Sequencing input: blood. Receptors were obtained from a woman in her thirties or forties with Graves' ophthalmopathy.

There are many counts of this clonotype. This sequence joins TRBV11-2 and TRBJ2-7; D possibly matches TRBD1 or TRBD2 (5 bases each). V dropped 5 bases and J dropped 7 bases, with 18 bases sitting between them. The CDR3 has 14 amino acids. Germline CDR1 is SGHAT and CDR2 is FQNNGV. The CDR3 reads CASSMGPTLREQYF. The CDR3 coding sequence is TGTGCCAGCAGCATGGGACCGACTCTAAGGGAGCAGTACTTC.

This clonotype was picked up many times. The rearrangement joins TRBV6-5 to TRBJ1-1, with D unclear. Germline CDR1 is MNHEY and CDR2 is SVGAGI. Trimming took off 0 bases at V and 5 bases at J, with 10 bases between the two ends. The CDR3 totals 14 residues. CDR3 sequence: CASSYSRGVTEAFF. For the CDR3, the DNA is TGTGCCAGCAGTTACTCCCGGGGTGTGACTGAAGCTTTCTTT.

This clonotype was picked up one time. The CDR3 protein is CASSRIREKLFF. CDR3 coding DNA: TGTGCCAGCAGCCGAATAAGGGAAAAACTGTTTTTT. The gene calls are TRBV7-8 and TRBJ1-4; D not resolved. V was trimmed by 5 bases and J by 8 bases, leaving 9 bases between them. The germline V gene has CDR1 SGHVS and CDR2 FQNEAQ. There are 12 residues in the CDR3. Combining the CDR3 with reference TRBV7-8 and TRBJ1-4 gives the whole variable domain GAGVSQSPRYKVAKRGQDVALRCDPISGHVSLFWYQQALGQGPEFLTYFQNEAQLDKSGLPSDRFFAERPEGSVSTLKIQRTQQEDSAVYLCASSRIREKLFFGSGTQLSVL.

The V and J genes are TRBV20-1 and TRBJ2-1; TRBD2 agrees at 9 bases. The J segment lost 10 bases and the V segment lost 3 bases, leaving 10 bases of the junction unmatched. This CDR3 is 14 amino acids long. In germline, CDR1 is DFQATT, CDR2 SNEGSKA (reference sequence). The CDR3 loop is CSASEPGLAEEQFF. CDR3 nucleotides: TGCAGTGCTAGCGAACCGGGACTAGCAGAAGAGCAGTTCTTC.

This clonotype was recorded at least ten times. The chain links TRBV25-1 to TRBJ2-2; D is unresolved. The CDR3 has 11 residues. CDR1 is MGHDK, CDR2 SYGVNS, per germline. V lost 5 bases, J lost 5 bases, and 3 bases lay in between. In DNA form, the CDR3 reads TGTGCCAGCAGTCTTACCGGGGAGCTGTTTTTT. Translating gives CASSLTGELFF.

As regards this clonotype: Here the CDR3 omits its conserved ending phenylalanine or tryptophan, so a read error is the likely source. The V call is TRBV19, the J call TRBJ1-3; 8 nucleotides match TRBD1. Germline lookup yields CDR1 LNHDA and CDR2 SQIVND (reference sequence). This CDR3 contains 15 residues. The CDR3 here is CASRDRRHPGNTIYV. The CDR3 DNA reads TGCGCCAGTAGGGACAGGCGCCACCCTGGAAACACCATATATGTT.

This clonotype occurred a few times. The chain combines TRBV2 with TRBJ2-7; D tentatively reads TRBD1 or TRBD2 (5 bases each). The CDR3 spans 15 residues. With 8 bases removed from V and 0 bases from J, the gap between germline ends came to 17 bases. In germline, CDR1 is SNHLY, CDR2 FYNNEI. As DNA, the CDR3 is TGTGCCAGCGGGGGTGCACCTCCGTGCTCCTACGAGCAGTACTTC. Translated, it gives CASGGAPPCSYEQYF. The full variable domain, its missing parts supplied by reference TRBV2 and TRBJ2-7, is EPEVTQTPSHQVTQMGQEVILRCVPISNHLYFYWYRQILGQKVEFLVSFYNNEISEKSEIFDDQFSVERPDGSNFTLKIRSTKLEDSAMYFCASGGAPPCSYEQYFGPGTRLTVT.

This clonotype was recorded at least ten times. The chain carries TRBV19 and TRBJ2-3, with D unresolved. This CDR3 contains 13 residues. The V gene lost 7 bases and the J gene lost 2 bases, with 10 bases spanning the gap. Germline V gives CDR1 LNHDA, CDR2 SQIVND (reference sequence). The DNA of the CDR3 is TGTGCCAGTAAACTAACCAACACAGATACGCAGTATTTT. Its protein product is CASKLTNTDTQYF.

This chain links TRBV7-9 with TRBJ1-2; possible D gene TRBD1, 6 bases. Trimming removed 1 base at V and 7 bases at J, with 13 bases between. This CDR3 comprises 14 residues. In germline, CDR1 is SEHNR, CDR2 FQNEAQ (reference sequence). The CDR3 reads CASSLVGDNFGYTF. The CDR3 coding sequence is TGTGCCAGCAGCTTAGTCGGGGACAATTTTGGCTACACCTTC.

This clonotype has a count of ten or more. This sequence may be a read error, since a much larger clone differs from it by one base. The chain is built from TRBV7-2 and TRBJ2-7, with D perhaps TRBD2 (6 bases). Trimming left V 6 bases short and J 2 bases short, with 20 bases between. Per germline, CDR1 SGHTA and CDR2 FQGNSA. The CDR3 is 16 residues long. CDR3 region: CASSPAAGRGAYEQYF. CDR3 DNA sequence: TGTGCCAGCAGTCCTGCCGCGGGGCGCGGGGCCTACGAGCAGTACTTC.

V usage is TRBV9 and J usage is TRBJ2-1, with TRBD2 identical over 7 bases. Looked up from germline, CDR1 is SGDLS and CDR2 is YYNGEE. The CDR3 extends over 14 amino acids. The V and J ends lost 0 bases and 5 bases, in that order; junction bases with no gene match: 2. The CDR3 nucleotides read TGTGCCAGCAGCGTAGGGGGGAGGGACAATGAGCAGTTCTTC. Translated: CASSVGGRDNEQFF.

This clonotype has only a few counts. The chain is built from TRBV3-1 and TRBJ2-1, with a possible D match to TRBD2 (7 bases). From germline, CDR1 is LGHDT and CDR2 YNNKEL (reference sequence). V was shortened by 7 bases and J by 10 bases, with 23 bases between the two germline ends. This CDR3 spans 15 amino acids. CDR3 in amino acids: CASIQQGGGSKEQFF. CDR3 DNA: TGTGCCAGCATTCAGCAAGGGGGGGGAAGTAAGGAGCAGTTCTTC.

With regard to this clonotype: The CDR3 ends on some other residue instead of the conserved phenylalanine or tryptophan, so this is likely a read error. The chain combines TRBV11-3 with TRBJ2-3, with 15 bases that match TRBD2. CDR3 length equals 15 residues. From germline, CDR1 is SGHNT and CDR2 YENEEA. V lost 5 bases and J lost 9; bases outside the gene matches: 6. CDR3 coding DNA: TGTGCCAGCAGCGACAGGACTAGCGGGAGGGCAACGCAGTATTCT. As protein: CASSDRTSGRATQYS.